This TCR beta chain comes out of a study of T-cell reconstitution after alpha-beta-depleted transplantation in children (dated by TCRdb to the mid-2010s). Concerning the study at large: T-cell immune reconstitution after TCRalphabeta/CD19-depleted allogeneic hematopoietic cell transplantation in children was quantitatively tracked in the study by means of TCR repertoire profiling.

The receptor library was made with PCR. Sequencing took place on an Illumina HiSeq 2500. Molecular barcoding was employed in the preparation of TCR libraries, with unique molecular identifiers being used to normalize TCRbeta repertoire quantification. In-frame beta chains were kept once TCRdb had trimmed the public reads at Q25 with fastp and called clones with MiXCR. CDR3 protein sequences are deduplicated, and each keeps its most common genes and DNA. This sample is represented by about 58,000 distinct CDR3 sequences; 44% of them were singletons. Roughly 98% of the sample rests with the top ten. CDR1 SQVTM and CDR2 ANQGSEA were looked up in the germline V gene. The cysteine opens and the phenylalanine closes a CDR3 of 15 amino acids. The kept DNA is CDR3 alone, 45 bases in frame from the first base. The V and J ends are trimmed by 7 bases and 5 bases, leaving 23 bases between them. Read against the paper, the sample's treatment or condition label means: allogeneic hematopoietic cell transplantation with graft depleted of TCRalphabeta T cells and CD19 B cells. The transplant recipients were children given TCRalphabeta/CD19-depleted allogeneic hematopoietic cell grafts.

Note on this clonotype: The antigen it recognizes is unknown. Base qualities were left out, and no much larger clone turns up one base away.

Overall results and qualifications from the work: In some patients, the high TCRbeta diversity seen at day 60 was put down to recipient T cells and intrathymic progenitors that had survived conditioning. Over the following months the frequencies of hyperexpanded clones went down, and after one year T-cell counts and TCRbeta diversity were mostly credited to newly produced T cells. The apparently early alphabetaT-cell count recovery about two months after transplant was reportedly dependent on only several hundred rapidly expanded clones derived from non-depleted graft cells.

The rearranged chain carries TRBV29-1 and TRBJ2-5; the D gene is perhaps TRBD1, from 5 matching bases. The sequenced sample was PBMCs, mostly from graft donor cells, obtained 360 days after TCRalphabeta/CD19-depleted stem cell transplant. The TCR comes from a male patient aged 10 to 17 who had a stem cell transplant for acute lymphoblastic leukemia, so the T cells may come from the graft donor. The DNA sequence is TGCAGCGCCTCTACCGGACATTATTCTGGCGAGACCCAGTACTTC. Its amino acids are CSASTGHYSGETQYF. Joined to the reference TRBV29-1 and TRBJ2-5 proteins, this CDR3 gives the full variable domain: SAVISQKPSRDICQRGTSLTIQCQVDSQVTMMFWYRQQPGQSLTLIATANQGSEATYESGFVIDKFPISRPNLTFSTLTVSNMSPEDSSIYLCSASTGHYSGETQYFGPGTRLLVL.